A single sample is the source of the 31 T cell receptor beta chains below, sequenced in a study of PD-1 blockade in classical Hodgkin lymphoma. Data came from immunoSEQ multiplex PCR; TCRdb stores just in-frame clones and leaves some out. Of approximately 41,000 clones listed, roughly 78% are singletons. Each patient's relapse followed autologous stem cell transplantation, and brentuximab vedotin exposure varied. This sample comprised peripheral blood mononuclear cells (PBMCs), obtained at baseline. These receptor sequences come from a human donor with classical Hodgkin lymphoma.

Only a few counts were recorded for this clone. This chain links TRBV4-1 with TRBJ1-2, with D possibly TRBD1 on 5 matching bases. The CDR3 length is 15 residues. Germline CDR1 MGHRA, CDR2 YSYEKL. Trimming cost V 1 base and J 4 bases, with 13 bases left between them. The CDR3 here is CASSQGLGGVYGYTF. The CDR3 nucleotides read TGCGCCAGCAGCCAAGGTTTGGGAGGGGTCTATGGCTACACCTTC.

This clone showed up just once. The chain recombines TRBV14 with TRBJ1-1; the D gene is possibly TRBD1 (5 bases). Germline V gene data show CDR1 as SGHDN and CDR2 as FVKESK. The CDR3 runs 15 residues. V was shortened by 1 base and J by 0 bases, with 9 bases between the two germline ends. The CDR3 is CASSQVAGVNTEAFF. The CDR3 nucleotides read TGTGCCAGCAGCCAAGTGGCGGGGGTGAACACTGAAGCTTTCTTT.

This chain links TRBV7-9 with TRBJ2-7; the D is unclear. The CDR3 has 11 amino acids. Germline V lookup: CDR1 SEHNR, CDR2 FQNEAQ (reference sequence). V shed 1 base and J shed 4 bases, with 2 bases lying between them. The chain's CDR3 is CASSLEYEQYF. The CDR3 nucleotides are TGTGCCAGCAGCTTAGAATACGAGCAGTACTTC. The complete variable domain, with remaining parts taken from reference TRBV7-9 and TRBJ2-7, reads DTGVSQNPRHKITKRGQNVTFRCDPISEHNRLYWYRQTLGQGPEFLTYFQNEAQLEKSRLLSDRFSAERPKGSFSTLEIQRTEQGDSAMYLCASSLEYEQYFGPGTRLTVT.

This clone was counted between two and nine times. The rearrangement links TRBV25-1 to TRBJ1-1; D gene ambiguous. The V end lost 3 bases, the J end lost 10 bases, and 9 bases lay between the germline ends. Germline V gene data show CDR1 as MGHDK and CDR2 as SYGVNS. The CDR3 covers 11 residues. CDR3 sequence: CASSEGSLAFF. The CDR3, as DNA: TGTGCCAGCAGTGAGGGGAGCTTAGCTTTCTTT. Variable domain in full (rest from reference TRBV25-1 and TRBJ1-1): EADIYQTPRYLVIGTGKKITLECSQTMGHDKMYWYQQDPGMELHLIHYSYGVNSTEKGDLSSESTVSRIRTEHFPLTLESARPSHTSQYLCASSEGSLAFFGQGTRLTVV.

This chain connects TRBV6-6 to TRBJ1-5; TRBD1 matches 8 bases. V trimming: 6 bases; J trimming: 7 bases; junction bases outside the gene matches: 5. Looked up from germline, CDR1 is MNHNY and CDR2 is SVGAGI (reference sequence). This CDR3 spans 13 amino acids. CDR3: CASSSNRGQPQHF. Here the CDR3 DNA reads TGTGCCAGCAGCTCCAACAGGGGGCAGCCCCAGCATTTT.

The V and J genes are TRBV5-6 and TRBJ2-7; D is possibly TRBD1 (5 bases). Germline CDR1 reads SGHDT; CDR2 reads YYEEEE. The V end lost 2 bases, the J end lost 3 bases, and 9 bases lay between the germline ends. The CDR3 runs 13 residues. The CDR3 nucleotides read TGTGCCAGCAGCTTCAGGGATCTCTACGAGCAGTACTTC. Protein sequence: CASSFRDLYEQYF.

This chain connects TRBV5-4 to TRBJ2-2, with D perhaps matching TRBD1 (5 bases). Trimming removed 4 bases from V and 1 base from J, with 8 bases in between. From germline, CDR1 is SGHNT and CDR2 YYREEE (reference sequence). The CDR3 is 14 residues long. The CDR3, as DNA: TGTGCCAGCAGCCGACAGCTGAACACCGGGGAGCTGTTTTTT. Protein product: CASSRQLNTGELFF.

The chain has TRBV4-1 and TRBJ1-3; D ambiguous. The CDR3 is 18 amino acids. V shed 2 bases and J shed 3 bases, with 20 bases lying between them. The germline gives CDR1 MGHRA, CDR2 YSYEKL. CDR3 amino acids: CASSQFLRTLGGGNTIYF. CDR3 sequence (DNA): TGCGCCAGCAGCCAATTCTTGCGGACCCTGGGAGGTGGAAACACCATATATTTT.

The chain combines TRBV10-3 with TRBJ2-1; 10 bases fit TRBD1. Germline V gene data show CDR1 as ENHRY and CDR2 as SYGVKD. CDR3 length equals 17 residues. The V and J ends lost 4 bases and 0 bases, in that order; junction bases with no gene match: 6. This chain's CDR3 is CAISGRDRGSSYNEQFF. CDR3 nucleotides: TGTGCCATCAGTGGCCGGGACAGGGGATCCTCCTACAATGAGCAGTTCTTC.

The chain carries TRBV7-8 and TRBJ1-6; 7 nucleotides align to TRBD1. CDR3 length: 15 amino acids. The germline CDR1 and CDR2 sequences are SGHVS and FQNEAQ. Losses at the gene ends were 0 bases for V and 5 bases for J; bases not matched to a gene: 1. The DNA of the CDR3 is TGTGCCAGCAGCTTAGCTGGGACAGATAATTCACCCCTCCACTTT. It codes for CASSLAGTDNSPLHF.

This chain joins TRBV7-9 and TRBJ2-7, with TRBD1 matching over 10 bases. V dropped 3 bases and J dropped 4; count of bases not matched to a gene: 6. The CDR3 spans 15 residues. Per germline, CDR1 SEHNR and CDR2 FQNEAQ (reference sequence). The CDR3: CASSFPDRGQYEQYF. The CDR3 coding sequence is TGTGCCAGCAGCTTCCCTGACAGGGGGCAATACGAGCAGTACTTC.

The J gene is TRBJ2-3, the V gene TRBV4-1, with TRBD2 identical over 10 bases. CDR3 length: 19 residues. The trim removed 0 bases at V and 5 bases at J, leaving 14 bases unmatched. The germline V gene encodes CDR1 MGHRA and CDR2 YSYEKL. The DNA for the CDR3 is TGCGCCAGCAGCCAAGATCGGGCAGCGGGGGGGTTCTTTTTAGATACGCAGTATTTT. As protein: CASSQDRAAGGFFLDTQYF.

The rearrangement joins TRBV11-2 to TRBJ1-2; TRBD1 matches 9 bases. Germline CDR1 and CDR2: SGHAT and FQNNGV. The J segment lost 0 bases and the V segment lost 7 bases, leaving 6 bases of the junction unmatched. CDR3 size: 15 residues. The DNA for the CDR3 is TGTGCCAGCACTCCCCGGACAGGGGCTAACTATGGCTACACCTTC. It yields the protein CASTPRTGANYGYTF.

V is TRBV10-3 and J is TRBJ2-3; 8 bases fit TRBD1. The germline gives CDR1 ENHRY, CDR2 SYGVKD. This CDR3 region has 14 residues. V was pared by 11 bases and J by 6 bases, with 13 bases of the junction left unmatched. CDR3 sequence: CALWTGIKGDTQYF. CDR3 DNA: TGTGCCCTCTGGACAGGGATCAAAGGGGATACGCAGTATTTT.

This clone was found a few times. This chain links TRBV5-1 with TRBJ1-6; 10 nucleotides match TRBD1. Trimming removed 1 base from V and 14 bases from J; junction bases left unmatched: 12. From germline, CDR1 is SGHRS and CDR2 YFSETQ. The CDR3 has 16 residues. Here the CDR3 DNA reads TGCGCCAGCAGCTTGAAGGGACAGGGGTCCGTTCACACCCTCCACTTT. Translating it yields CASSLKGQGSVHTLHF. The full variable domain, its missing parts supplied by reference TRBV5-1 and TRBJ1-6, is KAGVTQTPRYLIKTRGQQVTLSCSPISGHRSVSWYQQTPGQGLQFLFEYFSETQRNKGNFPGRFSGRQFSNSRSEMNVSTLELGDSALYLCASSLKGQGSVHTLHFGNGTRLTVT.

This clone was seen a handful of times. V usage is TRBV7-6 and J usage is TRBJ2-7; D remains ambiguous. Trimming pared 3 bases from V and 6 bases from J, leaving 6 bases between. The CDR3 covers 11 residues. Per germline, CDR1 SGHVS and CDR2 FNYEAQ. CDR3 residues: CASSFRSEQYF. The CDR3 bases are TGTGCCAGCAGCTTTAGGAGCGAGCAGTACTTC.

The rearrangement joins TRBV27 to TRBJ1-5, with D unresolved. Germline V lookup: CDR1 MNHEY, CDR2 SMNVEV (reference sequence). The CDR3 extends over 15 amino acids. V lost 3 bases, J lost 5 bases, and 14 bases lay in between. CDR3 sequence (DNA): TGTGCCAGCAGTTTGAACAGCCCCCGCCATCAGCCCCAGCATTTT. Translating it yields CASSLNSPRHQPQHF.

In this sample, this clone turned up once. The chain uses TRBV30 and TRBJ2-5, with D tentatively TRBD1 (6 bases). This CDR3 has 13 amino acids. Trimming removed 0 bases from V and 7 bases from J, with 12 bases in between. CDR1 is GTSNPN, CDR2 SVGIG, per germline (reference sequence). The CDR3 protein is CAWSVLGAGTQYF. The CDR3 region has the DNA TGTGCCTGGAGTGTATTGGGGGCTGGGACCCAGTACTTC.

This clone was counted a few times. The chain employs TRBV7-2 and TRBJ2-5, with D hard to call. V shed 0 bases and J shed 5 bases, with 7 bases lying between them. The CDR3 has 13 amino acids. Germline V gene lookup returns CDR1 SGHTA and CDR2 FQGNSA. The CDR3 loop reads CASSLALGETQYF. The DNA of the CDR3 is TGTGCCAGCAGCTTAGCTCTCGGGGAGACCCAGTACTTC. Variable domain in full (rest from reference TRBV7-2 and TRBJ2-5): GAGVSQSPSNKVTEKGKDVELRCDPISGHTALYWYRQSLGQGLEFLIYFQGNSAPDKSGLPSDRFSAERTGGSVSTLTIQRTQQEDSAVYLCASSLALGETQYFGPGTRLLVL.

J is TRBJ2-7 and V is TRBV18; TRBD1 is a possible D gene (5 bases). The ends were cut back, 6 bases at V and 1 base at J, with 7 bases in the middle. Germline CDR1 reads KGHSH; CDR2 reads LQKENI. The CDR3 has 12 residues. The CDR3 DNA is TGTGCCAGCTCTGGGGCTTCCTACGAGCAGTACTTC. Translating gives CASSGASYEQYF.

This chain links TRBV7-6 with TRBJ2-3; TRBD2 aligns across 11 bases. The CDR3 is 15 residues long. With 0 bases clipped from V and 4 bases from J, the junction kept 0 bases outside the gene matches. Germline V CDR1 and CDR2: SGHVS, FNYEAQ. The CDR3 is CASSLAGLAADTQYF. Written as DNA, the CDR3 is TGTGCCAGCAGCTTAGCGGGACTAGCGGCAGATACGCAGTATTTT.

The CDR3 bases are TGTGCCAGCAGTTCCCAGGGAATCCAGCCCCAGCATTTT. Translating it yields CASSSQGIQPQHF. This chain joins TRBV27 and TRBJ1-5, with a weak D call TRBD1 (5 bases). Looked up from germline, CDR1 is MNHEY and CDR2 is SMNVEV (reference sequence). The V gene lost 4 bases and the J gene lost 7 bases, with 11 bases spanning the gap. The CDR3 is 13 residues long.

The chain couples TRBV7-8 to TRBJ2-1; maybe TRBD1 (7 bases). Trimming stripped 4 bases from V and 8 bases from J, with 15 bases between. The CDR3 covers 14 residues. Germline values: CDR1 SGHVS, CDR2 FQNEAQ. The CDR3 DNA is TGTGCCAGCAGCTCCACCGGAGGGGGCCATGAGCAGTTCTTC. Its protein product is CASSSTGGGHEQFF.

CDR3: CASKPGQLAHNEKLFF. The CDR3 region has the DNA TGTGCCAGCAAACCGGGACAGTTGGCCCACAATGAAAAACTGTTTTTT. J is TRBJ1-4 and V is TRBV6-6, with 7 bases aligning to TRBD1. The CDR3 extends over 16 amino acids. V dropped 7 bases and J dropped 5; count of bases not matched to a gene: 13. CDR1 is MNHNY, CDR2 SVGAGI, per germline (reference sequence).

The chain employs TRBV9 and TRBJ2-1; 11 bases align to TRBD2. Germline trimming cut 2 bases from V and 8 bases from J; bases unmatched to any gene: 12. The CDR3 runs 17 residues. Per germline, CDR1 SGDLS and CDR2 YYNGEE. CDR3 in DNA: TGTGCCAGCAGCGTTAGCGGGGGGGCCGTTGGGCACGATGAGCAGTTCTTC. It codes for CASSVSGGAVGHDEQFF.

This clone was picked up a small number of times. The V and J genes are TRBV30 and TRBJ2-3; no firm D call. Germline V lookup: CDR1 GTSNPN, CDR2 SVGIG (reference sequence). V dropped 0 bases and J dropped 3 bases, with 13 bases sitting between them. There are 15 residues in the CDR3. The CDR3 here is CAWSVLGIETDTQYF. CDR3 bases: TGTGCCTGGAGTGTACTGGGGATAGAAACAGATACGCAGTATTTT.

The chain combines TRBV7-6 with TRBJ2-1, with D uncertain. The CDR3 has 13 residues. CDR1 SGHVS and CDR2 FNYEAQ come from the germline V gene. Trimming took off 5 bases at V and 5 bases at J, with 10 bases between the two ends. CDR3 coding DNA: TGTGCCAGCAGCCGCAGGACCAACAATGAGCAGTTCTTC. This encodes CASSRRTNNEQFF.

The rearrangement joins TRBV7-8 to TRBJ2-3, with D possibly being TRBD2 (5 bases). Germline V gene lookup returns CDR1 SGHVS and CDR2 FQNEAQ. The ends were cut back, 5 bases at V and 1 base at J, with 16 bases in the middle. The CDR3 length is 16 residues. For the CDR3, the DNA is TGTGCCAGCAGCCTCCGGGCGGGTCTTCGCACAGATACGCAGTATTTT. It specifies CASSLRAGLRTDTQYF.

The V gene is TRBV5-8, the J gene TRBJ2-7; D remains unclear. Germline assignment: CDR1 SGHTS and CDR2 YDEGEE. The CDR3 sequence is 10 residues long. Trimming cost V 7 bases and J 3 bases, with 5 bases left between them. The CDR3 nucleotides read TGTGCCAGCGGAAACTACGAGCAGTACTTC. Amino acid sequence: CASGNYEQYF.

This clone was counted once. The chain is built from TRBV7-3 and TRBJ2-5, with 9 bases lining up with TRBD2. The V gene's germline CDR1 is SGHTA and CDR2 FQGTGA. The junction had 3 bases not matched to a gene; V was cut back by 3 bases and J by 7 bases. This CDR3 region has 13 residues. The CDR3 DNA reads TGTGCCAGCAGCTTTAGCGGGGGAGGGACCCAGTACTTC. It yields the protein CASSFSGGGTQYF.

This clone was seen just once. The CDR3 coding sequence is TGTGCCAGCAGTTCGCAACTGACAGGCTATTTCACAGATACGCAGTATTTT. Encoded protein: CASSSQLTGYFTDTQYF. This chain links TRBV7-9 with TRBJ2-3; D possibly corresponds to TRBD1 (6 bases). The germline gives CDR1 SEHNR, CDR2 FQNEAQ (reference sequence). Trimming took off 6 bases at V and 2 bases at J, with 21 bases between the two ends. The CDR3 contains 17 residues.